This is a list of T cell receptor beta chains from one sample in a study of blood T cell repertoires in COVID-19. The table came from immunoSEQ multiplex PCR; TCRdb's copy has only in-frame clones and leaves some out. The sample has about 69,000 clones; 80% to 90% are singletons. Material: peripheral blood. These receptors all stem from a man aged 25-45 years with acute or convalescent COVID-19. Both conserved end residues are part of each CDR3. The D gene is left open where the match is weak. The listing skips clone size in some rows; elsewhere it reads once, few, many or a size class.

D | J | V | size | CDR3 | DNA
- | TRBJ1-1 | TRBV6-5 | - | CASRRTALVTEAFF | TGTGCCAGCAGACGGACAGCTCTTGTCACTGAAGCTTTCTTT
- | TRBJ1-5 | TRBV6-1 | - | CASSERDTYSNQPQHF | TGTGCCAGCAGTGAAAGGGACACTTATAGCAATCAGCCCCAGCATTTT
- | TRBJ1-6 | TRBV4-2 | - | CASSLEDYNSPLHF | TGTGCCAGCAGCCTGGAGGACTATAATTCACCCCTCCACTTT
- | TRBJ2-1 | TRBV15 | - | CATSRDSGLPIEQFF | TGTGCCACCAGCAGAGATTCCGGACTACCTATTGAGCAGTTCTTC
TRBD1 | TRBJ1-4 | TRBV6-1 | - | CASSEMGRGREKLFF | TGTGCCAGCAGTGAAATGGGCAGGGGGAGGGAAAAACTGTTTTTT
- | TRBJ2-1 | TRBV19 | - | CASSLYGESSYNEQFF | TGTGCCAGTAGTTTGTACGGGGAGAGCTCCTACAATGAGCAGTTCTTC
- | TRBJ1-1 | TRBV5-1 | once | CASSSQGNTEAFF | TGCGCCAGCAGCTCACAGGGAAACACTGAAGCTTTCTTT
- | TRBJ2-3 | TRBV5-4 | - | CASSLGASPSTDTQYF | TGTGCCAGCAGCTTGGGGGCTAGCCCTAGCACAGATACGCAGTATTTT
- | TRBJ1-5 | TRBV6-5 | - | CASSRGAARQPQHF | TGTGCCAGCAGTCGGGGGGCGGCAAGGCAGCCCCAGCATTTT
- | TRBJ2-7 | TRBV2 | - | CASSDIKGEYYEQYF | TGTGCCAGCAGTGACATAAAGGGGGAGTACTACGAGCAGTACTTC
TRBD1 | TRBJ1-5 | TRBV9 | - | CASSAGQEGQPQHF | TGTGCCAGCAGCGCGGGACAGGAGGGTCAGCCCCAGCATTTT
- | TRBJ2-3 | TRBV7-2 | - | CASTSRFTDTQYF | TGTGCCAGCACTAGCCGCTTTACAGATACGCAGTATTTT
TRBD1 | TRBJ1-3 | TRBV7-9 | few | CASSSDRVSGNTIYF | TGTGCCAGCAGCTCAGACAGGGTATCGGGAAACACCATATATTTT
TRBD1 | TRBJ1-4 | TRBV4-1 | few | CASSQMGQGNEKLFF | TGCGCCAGCAGCCAGATGGGACAGGGTAATGAAAAACTGTTTTTT
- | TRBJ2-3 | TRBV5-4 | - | CASSLSGSGTDTQYF | TGTGCCAGCAGCTTATCTGGGTCGGGGACAGATACGCAGTATTTT
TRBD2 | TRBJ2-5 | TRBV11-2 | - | CASSSGLAGGDGETQYF | TGTGCCAGCAGCTCCGGACTAGCGGGAGGCGACGGGGAGACCCAGTACTTC
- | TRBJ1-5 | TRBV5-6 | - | CASSLYGRSSNQPQHF | TGTGCCAGCAGCTTGTATGGGCGAAGTAGCAATCAGCCCCAGCATTTT
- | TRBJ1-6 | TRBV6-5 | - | CASSLGGFRNSPLHF | TGTGCCAGCAGTTTGGGAGGGTTTAGGAATTCACCCCTCCACTTT
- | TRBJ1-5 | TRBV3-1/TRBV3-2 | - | CASSRNNQPQHF | TGTGCCAGCAGCCGTAACAATCAGCCCCAGCATTTT
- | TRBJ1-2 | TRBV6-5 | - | CASRPRDNYGYTF | TGTGCCAGCAGACCACGAGATAACTATGGCTACACCTTC
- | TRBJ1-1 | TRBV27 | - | CASSLGRDTEAFF | TGTGCCAGCAGCCTGGGGAGGGACACTGAAGCTTTCTTT
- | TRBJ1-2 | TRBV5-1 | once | CASSNTGNYGYTF | TGCGCCAGCAGCAATACAGGGAACTATGGCTACACCTTC
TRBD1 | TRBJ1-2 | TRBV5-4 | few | CASTMIEGGSYYGYTF | TGTGCCAGCACCATGATAGAAGGGGGCTCATACTATGGCTACACCTTC
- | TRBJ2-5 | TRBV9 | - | CASSVTTVQETQYF | TGTGCCAGCAGCGTAACGACAGTCCAAGAGACCCAGTACTTC
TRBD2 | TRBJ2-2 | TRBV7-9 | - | CASSLGLAGTTNTGELFF | TGTGCCAGCAGCTTGGGGCTAGCGGGGACGACGAACACCGGGGAGCTGTTTTTT
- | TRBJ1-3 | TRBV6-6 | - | CASSYGTNSGNTIYF | TGTGCCAGCAGTTACGGTACTAACTCTGGAAACACCATATATTTT
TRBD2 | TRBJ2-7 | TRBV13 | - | CASSAGTSGSYEQYF | TGTGCCAGCAGCGCCGGAACTAGCGGGTCCTACGAGCAGTACTTC
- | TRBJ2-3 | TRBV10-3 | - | CAISDRKSTDTQYF | TGTGCCATCAGTGACAGGAAAAGCACAGATACGCAGTATTTT
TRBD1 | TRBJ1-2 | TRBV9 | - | CASSVAWTGVGYTF | TGTGCCAGCAGCGTAGCGTGGACAGGGGTTGGCTACACCTTC
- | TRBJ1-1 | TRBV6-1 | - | CASSKALSAEAFF | TGTGCCAGCAGTAAAGCCCTGAGCGCTGAAGCTTTCTTT
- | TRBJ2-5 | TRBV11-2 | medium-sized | CASSLESVGHF | TGTGCCAGCAGCTTAGAAAGCGTCGGCCACTTC
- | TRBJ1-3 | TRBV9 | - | CASSVALGVGNTIYF | TGTGCCAGCAGCGTAGCTTTGGGAGTCGGAAACACCATATATTTT
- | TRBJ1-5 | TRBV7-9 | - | CASSFGYSNQPQHF | TGTGCCAGCAGCTTCGGTTATAGCAATCAGCCCCAGCATTTT
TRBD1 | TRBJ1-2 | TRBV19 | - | CASAGQASRYTF | TGTGCCAGTGCGGGACAGGCTTCTCGCTACACCTTC
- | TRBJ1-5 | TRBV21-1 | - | CASSNEHPNQPQHF | TGTGCCAGCAGCAATGAACATCCCAATCAGCCCCAGCATTTT
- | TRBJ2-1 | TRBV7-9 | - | CASSPVEYNEQFF | TGTGCCAGCAGCCCCGTGGAGTACAATGAGCAGTTCTTC